This T cell receptor (beta chain) originates from a study of type 1 regulatory T cells. Overall study: An in vitro protocol generated T-allo10, a Tr1-enriched, alloantigen-specific CD4 T cell product.

In TCRdb, the reads were re-called with MiXCR into one record per CDR3 protein. The data hold fewer than 7,000 distinct CDR3 sequences, with about 33% observed a single time. Trimming cost V 6 bases and J 6 bases, with 3 bases left between them. The CDR3 length is 10 residues. Study-wide findings and caveats: Compared with non-type 1 regulatory T cells, type 1 regulatory T cells showed a more restricted TCR repertoire.

Comment on this clonotype: Its cognate antigen is unknown.

The J gene is TRBJ2-1, the V gene TRBV12-3 or TRBV12-4; D ambiguous. Sequenced sample: cultured type 1 regulatory T (Tr1) cells, either the whole culture or a sorted fraction (not recorded which). The sequence was collected from a human donor in good health. CDR3 coding DNA: TGTGCCAGCAGGGCCAATGAGCAGTTCTTC. It translates to CASRANEQFF.